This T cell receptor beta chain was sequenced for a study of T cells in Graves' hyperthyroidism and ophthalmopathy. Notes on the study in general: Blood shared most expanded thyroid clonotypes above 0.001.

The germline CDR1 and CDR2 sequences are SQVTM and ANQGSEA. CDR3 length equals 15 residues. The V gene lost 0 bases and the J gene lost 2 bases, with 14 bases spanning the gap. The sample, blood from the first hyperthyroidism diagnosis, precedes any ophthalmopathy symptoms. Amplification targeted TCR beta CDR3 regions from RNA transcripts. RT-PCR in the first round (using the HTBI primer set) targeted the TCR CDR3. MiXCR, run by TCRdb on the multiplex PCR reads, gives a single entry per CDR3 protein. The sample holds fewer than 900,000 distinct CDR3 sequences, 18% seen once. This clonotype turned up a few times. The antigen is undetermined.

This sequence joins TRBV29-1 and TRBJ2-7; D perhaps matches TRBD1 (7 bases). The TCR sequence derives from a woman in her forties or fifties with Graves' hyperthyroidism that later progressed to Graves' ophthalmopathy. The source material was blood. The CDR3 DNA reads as TGCAGCGTTGAAGATGAGGCGGGACAGACCTACGAGCAGTACTTC. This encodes CSVEDEAGQTYEQYF.